These 21 T cell receptor beta chains came from one sample sequenced in a study of control samples from healthy donors and cancer patients. TCRdb keeps only in-frame clones here, not all; method: immunoSEQ multiplex PCR. The table shows about 120,000 clones, with approximately 90% occurring only once. The sequencing sample was made of blood. Receptors originate from a woman between 65 and 79 years old in good health.

This chain links TRBV2 with TRBJ1-2; D uncertain. Trimming took off 6 bases at V and 7 bases at J, with 15 bases between the two ends. The CDR3 extends over 13 amino acids. The germline gives CDR1 SNHLY, CDR2 FYNNEI. Written as DNA, the CDR3 is TGTGCCAGCAGGGGTGCCACCCTGGTTGGCTACACCTTC. It encodes CASRGATLVGYTF.

This chain joins TRBV7-2 and TRBJ1-1; the match to TRBD1 covers 7 bases. J was trimmed by 7 bases and V by 2 bases; bases with no gene match: 4. CDR1 SGHTA and CDR2 FQGNSA come from the germline V gene. CDR3 size: 13 residues. The CDR3 DNA sequence: TGTGCCAGCAGCTTATCCCGACAGGGTGAAGCTTTCTTT. Amino acid sequence: CASSLSRQGEAFF. The full variable domain, rest sourced from reference TRBV7-2 and TRBJ1-1, is GAGVSQSPSNKVTEKGKDVELRCDPISGHTALYWYRQSLGQGLEFLIYFQGNSAPDKSGLPSDRFSAERTGGSVSTLTIQRTQQEDSAVYLCASSLSRQGEAFFGQGTRLTVV.

V gene TRBV5-4 combines with J gene TRBJ1-1; 7 nucleotides agree with TRBD1. The V segment lost 4 bases and the J segment 0 bases; nucleotides outside the gene matches: 3. CDR3 length: 14 residues. Germline V gene sequence: CDR1 SGHNT, CDR2 YYREEE (reference sequence). CDR3 amino acids: CASSGDRLNTEAFF. DNA of the CDR3: TGTGCCAGCAGCGGGGACAGATTGAACACTGAAGCTTTCTTT.

The chain employs TRBV5-1 and TRBJ1-1; 9 bases agree with TRBD1. There are 14 residues in the CDR3. The V gene's germline CDR1 is SGHRS and CDR2 YFSETQ. The V gene end was trimmed by 4 bases and the J gene end by 3 bases; junction bases not matched to a gene: 4. Here the CDR3 reads CASSGQGRDTEAFF. Here the CDR3 DNA reads TGCGCCAGCAGCGGACAGGGGAGGGACACTGAAGCTTTCTTT.

The chain combines TRBV5-1 with TRBJ1-3, with unresolved D. V was trimmed by 0 bases and J by 0 bases, leaving 13 bases between them. Germline lookup yields CDR1 SGHRS and CDR2 YFSETQ. The CDR3 extends over 17 amino acids. CDR3 residues: CASSLDGLRDSGNTIYF. DNA for the CDR3: TGCGCCAGCAGCTTGGATGGGCTACGGGACTCTGGAAACACCATATATTTT.

The table lists this clone with a few counts. The chain couples TRBV19 to TRBJ1-2; 7 bases are shared with TRBD1. The CDR3 totals 15 residues. Trimming at V came to 4 bases and at J to 2 bases, leaving 7 bases not matched to a gene. Germline CDR1 is LNHDA and CDR2 is SQIVND (reference sequence). CDR3 region: CASSRGTAQNYGYTF. CDR3 DNA sequence: TGTGCCAGTAGTAGAGGGACAGCCCAGAACTATGGCTACACCTTC.

The V and J genes are TRBV4-3 and TRBJ2-7; TRBD2 might be the D (5 bases). V was cut by 1 base and J by 6 bases, with 13 bases left in between. Germline V gives CDR1 LGHNA, CDR2 YSLEER. The CDR3 has 14 residues. The CDR3: CASSQVNRGTEQYF. CDR3 nucleotide sequence: TGCGCCAGCAGCCAAGTTAATCGGGGTACCGAGCAGTACTTC.

In its sample, this clone was seen once. This chain uses TRBV5-4 with TRBJ1-2; tentative D call: TRBD1 (5 bases). With 2 bases removed from V and 1 base from J, the gap between germline ends came to 12 bases. CDR1 and CDR2 (germline): SGHNT, YYREEE (reference sequence). CDR3 length: 15 amino acids. The CDR3: CASSFGYDSNYGYTF. DNA of the CDR3: TGTGCCAGCAGCTTTGGCTACGACAGTAACTATGGCTACACCTTC.

V is TRBV28 and J is TRBJ1-2; no clear D. V lost 5 bases, J lost 2 bases, and 6 bases lay in between. The CDR3 is 12 amino acids. CDR1 and CDR2 (germline): MDHEN, SYDVKM. The DNA of the CDR3 is TGTGCCAGCAGTGTGGGGAACTATGGCTACACCTTC. It encodes CASSVGNYGYTF.

The chain combines TRBV6-5 with TRBJ2-1, with 10 bases fitting TRBD1. CDR1 is MNHEY and CDR2 is SVGAGI in the germline V gene. V trimming: 8 bases; J trimming: 10 bases; junction bases outside the gene matches: 8. CDR3 size: 13 residues. In DNA form, the CDR3 reads TGTGCCAGCCGGGACAGGGGCATCGGGGAGCAGTTCTTC. Its translation: CASRDRGIGEQFF.

In DNA, the CDR3 is TGTGCCAGCAGTGAAAGGGGGGACACTGAAGCTTTCTTT. Residues: CASSERGDTEAFF. V gene TRBV25-1 combines with J gene TRBJ1-1; TRBD1 is a possible D gene (6 bases). The V end was cut by 2 bases, the J end by 3 bases, with 7 bases between. This CDR3 is built from 13 residues. CDR1 and CDR2 (germline): MGHDK, SYGVNS. Full variable domain (remainder filled in from reference TRBV25-1 and TRBJ1-1): EADIYQTPRYLVIGTGKKITLECSQTMGHDKMYWYQQDPGMELHLIHYSYGVNSTEKGDLSSESTVSRIRTEHFPLTLESARPSHTSQYLCASSERGDTEAFFGQGTRLTVV.

The chain employs TRBV6-6 and TRBJ2-7, with D hard to call. The CDR3 runs to 12 residues. Per the germline V gene, CDR1 is MNHNY and CDR2 is SVGAGI (reference sequence). V was pared by 1 base and J by 6 bases, with 7 bases between. This CDR3 reads CASSYLIAEQYF. The DNA of the CDR3 is TGTGCCAGCAGTTACTTGATCGCCGAGCAGTACTTC.

There are a few counts of this clone. This sequence joins TRBV20-1 and TRBJ2-1; D is possibly TRBD2 (7 bases). Trimming left V 3 bases short and J 9 bases short, with 21 bases between. This CDR3 has 15 amino acids. CDR1 is DFQATT, CDR2 SNEGSKA, per germline (reference sequence). The CDR3 nucleotides are TGCAGTGCTAGTGTGCGCGGCACAAGGGGGGGTGAGCAGTTCTTC. Translation gives CSASVRGTRGGEQFF.

The rearrangement links TRBV6-5 to TRBJ2-1; weak D call: TRBD1 (5 bases). CDR3 size: 14 residues. The ends were cut back, 6 bases at V and 7 bases at J, with 16 bases in the middle. The germline CDR1 and CDR2 sequences are MNHEY and SVGAGI. Written as DNA, the CDR3 is TGTGCCAGCAGGGCCACAGGACGGATTAATGAGCAGTTCTTC. Protein product: CASRATGRINEQFF.

J is TRBJ2-3 and V is TRBV7-2, with a possible D match to TRBD2 (5 bases). Germline-derived CDR1 and CDR2 are SGHTA and FQGNSA. There are 12 residues in the CDR3. Trimming removed 8 bases at V and 4 bases at J, with 10 bases between. CDR3 nucleotides: TGTGCCAGCGGACGGGGAGCAGATACGCAGTATTTT. This codes for CASGRGADTQYF.

Concerning this clone: The sample holds other DNA sequences that translate to the same CDR3. J is TRBJ1-5 and V is TRBV5-1; D not resolved. There are 13 residues in the CDR3. V was cut by 0 bases and J by 4 bases, with 5 bases left in between. Germline V gives CDR1 SGHRS, CDR2 YFSETQ. The CDR3 loop reads CASSLDGNQPQHF. The CDR3 DNA follows: TGCGCCAGCAGCTTGGATGGAAATCAGCCCCAGCATTTT.

This clone was picked up one time. V and J are TRBV29-1 and TRBJ2-1, with D tentatively TRBD2 (6 bases). The CDR3 sequence is 12 residues long. V lost 6 bases, J lost 7 bases, and 13 bases lay in between. Germline values: CDR1 SQVTM, CDR2 ANQGSEA. The CDR3 spells CSVPGDWNEQFF. CDR3 DNA sequence: TGCAGCGTCCCGGGGGATTGGAATGAGCAGTTCTTC.

The chain recombines TRBV4-1 with TRBJ1-1; D is unclear. Germline lookup yields CDR1 MGHRA and CDR2 YSYEKL. The CDR3 covers 15 residues. V was pared by 4 bases and J by 0 bases, with 12 bases between. CDR3 DNA: TGCGCCAGCAGCCCCCGTCCAGGCATGAACACTGAAGCTTTCTTT. Its protein is CASSPRPGMNTEAFF.

V usage is TRBV11-2 and J usage is TRBJ2-5, with 7 bases matching TRBD1. Germline V gene sequence: CDR1 SGHAT, CDR2 FQNNGV. The CDR3 sequence is 17 residues long. With 2 bases clipped from V and 2 bases from J, the junction kept 11 bases outside the gene matches. CDR3 residues: CASSLLGVYRGQETQYF. CDR3 DNA sequence: TGTGCCAGCAGCTTACTTGGTGTTTACAGGGGTCAAGAGACCCAGTACTTC.

This chain uses TRBV7-2 with TRBJ2-7; weak D call: TRBD1 (5 bases). The V and J ends lost 4 bases and 2 bases respectively, with 12 bases between them. The CDR3 contains 14 residues. CDR1 and CDR2 from the germline V gene are SGHTA and FQGNSA. DNA for the CDR3: TGTGCCAGCAGCTACATGGGCAGGGCCTACGAGCAGTACTTC. This sequence encodes CASSYMGRAYEQYF.

This clone has a single count. An end of the junction does not agree with germline; a read error may underlie this. Within the sample, other DNA sequences also encode this same CDR3. The chain carries TRBV24-1 and TRBJ2-4; D is undetermined. The CDR3 contains 15 residues. From germline, CDR1 is KGHDR and CDR2 SFDVKD. The CDR3 spells CATSSKLLAKNIQYF. CDR3 DNA: TGTGCCACCAGTTCGAAACTCTTAGCCAAAAACATTCAGTACTTT.